The sequence of this T cell receptor (beta chain) was determined in a study of blood T cell repertoires in COVID-19 (dated by TCRdb to 2020 to 2021). For the wider study: The collaborator samples originated in the United States, Italy and Spain and spanned the acute and convalescent phases of COVID-19. A de-identified subject ID, COVID-19 status, age in years and sex were almost always included in the sample metadata. Subjects who had been exposed to COVID-19, were actively infected with it, or had recovered from it provided the deeply sampled blood TCRbeta repertoires that made up the dataset. Samples were obtained from the ongoing ImmuneRACE study (first 160 participants) and from roughly 1,300 subjects provided by 6 global collaborators. Where available, HLA class I and class II types were obtained from metadata supplied by the sample provider rather than from assay-based typing. The prospective study material was composed of cDNA or gDNA derived from T cells, B-cell-depleted T cells, or PBMCs. The repertoires were made available in a free public database intended to serve as a resource for research on the immune response to SARS-CoV-2.

Collaborating institutions collected whole blood in K2EDTA tubes following their own protocols. For TCRbeta analysis, collaborators shipped samples in one of three forms: frozen whole blood, isolated PBMCs, or DNA extracted from either of those sample types. The paper's findings and limits, for the study overall: Clinical and demographic metadata were provided uncurated, with the amount varying by source and participant.

Worth noting for this clone: The target of this receptor is not known. Base qualities are not recorded, but no much larger clone differs from it by a single base.

From a lookup of the germline V gene, CDR1 and CDR2 are ENHRY and SYGVKD. V and J are truncated by 2 bases and 8 bases respectively, leaving an intervening sequence of 9 bases. The CDR3 numbers 13 residues from cysteine through phenylalanine. Only the CDR3 DNA is retained, 39 bases long and in frame from the first base. The immunoSEQ Assay, a bias-controlled multiplex PCR, was used to amplify TCRbeta CDR3 regions from genomic DNA. Under the source paper's analysis protocol: Within the assay, amplification of reference gene primers was used to estimate how many nucleated cells each sample contained. To quantify the absolute abundance of each unique TCRbeta CDR3 rearrangement, sequence reads were collapsed and filtered. For each sample, productive Simpson clonality was calculated as the square root of Simpson's diversity index over productive rearrangements. The table comes from immuneACCESS by way of TCRdb, which keeps in-frame sequences with V and J called. Part of the clones is missing from these tables; in studies checked, under half for an unresolved V gene and the rest for unknown reasons. That table is the source of V, J and clone size, and D and trimming were worked out from the DNA. A total of 200,000 to 300,000 clones appear in this sample, 85% of them only once. The ten largest account for around 6.8% of the sample.

This sequence uses TRBV10-3 and TRBJ1-4; possibly the D gene is TRBD1, per 5 matching bases. The receptor was isolated from a woman aged 60-75 years with active or convalescent COVID-19. The specimen sequenced was peripheral blood. The base sequence is TGTGCCATCAGTGAGGGGCGGGGGGAAAAACTGTTTTTT. The translation is CAISEGRGEKLFF.